What follows are 9 T cell receptor beta chains derived from one specimen sequenced in a study of cytomegalovirus exposure and HLA in healthy donors. Profiling relied on immunoSEQ multiplex PCR, and the TCRdb table lists in-frame clones only, not all of them. Of hundreds of thousands of clones in the sample, 80% to 90% were seen once. The sequencing sample was made of PBMCs. These receptors originate from a woman between 18 and 29 years old in good health and CMV-seropositive.

This clone appeared once. The J gene is TRBJ1-2, the V gene TRBV5-8; TRBD1 aligns across 7 bases. This CDR3 is 15 amino acids long. After removal of 0 bases from V and 3 bases from J, the junction contained 5 bases not matched to a gene. Germline CDR1 reads SGHTS; CDR2 reads YDEGEE. Here the CDR3 reads CASSLDWTGYYGYTF. As DNA, the CDR3 is TGTGCCAGCAGCTTGGATTGGACAGGTTACTATGGCTACACCTTC.

The V gene is TRBV19, the J gene TRBJ2-2; 9 positions match TRBD2. CDR1 is LNHDA, CDR2 SQIVND, per germline (reference sequence). The junction had 5 bases not matched to a gene; V was cut back by 2 bases and J by 4 bases. The CDR3 has 16 residues. DNA of the CDR3: TGTGCCAGTAGTATATCGGGCGGGAGGGGCACCGGGGAGCTGTTTTTT. Translating gives CASSISGGRGTGELFF.

The V gene is TRBV11-2, the J gene TRBJ2-7, with 8 bases aligning to TRBD2. The CDR3 runs 16 residues. V trimming: 4 bases; J trimming: 4 bases; junction bases outside the gene matches: 12. Germline V gives CDR1 SGHAT, CDR2 FQNNGV. For the CDR3, the DNA is TGTGCCAGCAGCTCCGGGAAAGCGGGAGTCCAATACGAGCAGTACTTC. Encoded protein: CASSSGKAGVQYEQYF.

This chain links TRBV10-1 with TRBJ2-3; D unclear. The V end lost 0 bases, the J end lost 7 bases, and 5 bases lay between the germline ends. Germline values: CDR1 WNHNN, CDR2 SYGVQD (reference sequence). The CDR3 has 12 residues. CDR3 nucleotides: TGCGCCAGCAGTGAGTCGAGGAATACGCAGTATTTT. It is translated as CASSESRNTQYF.

This chain uses TRBV15 with TRBJ1-2; 10 bases align to TRBD1. The trim removed 6 bases at V and 3 bases at J, leaving 10 bases unmatched. Per the germline V gene, CDR1 is LNHNV and CDR2 is YYDKDF (reference sequence). The CDR3 consists of 16 residues. CDR3 DNA sequence: TGTGCCACCAGGGGGACAGGGGAAAAATTTGACTATGGCTACACCTTC. Protein: CATRGTGEKFDYGYTF.

The chain employs TRBV6-5 and TRBJ1-1; 9 bases line up with TRBD1. This CDR3 region has 15 residues. In germline, CDR1 is MNHEY, CDR2 SVGAGI. V shed 5 bases, J shed 1 base, and the junction held 5 bases outside the gene matches. CDR3 bases: TGTGCCAGCAGTCTCCGGACAGGGGCGAACACTGAAGCTTTCTTT. Protein sequence: CASSLRTGANTEAFF.

The rearrangement joins TRBV13 to TRBJ2-7; 12 bases map to TRBD2. The CDR3 runs 19 residues. Germline V gene lookup returns CDR1 PRHDT and CDR2 FYEKMQ (reference sequence). V was pared by 0 bases and J by 5 bases, with 14 bases of the junction left unmatched. DNA for the CDR3: TGTGCCAGCAGCTTAGGTCGACTAGCGGGAGTTAAGGGTAGGAACGAGCAGTACTTC. It translates to CASSLGRLAGVKGRNEQYF. The variable domain in full, with the rest retrieved from reference TRBV13 and TRBJ2-7, is AAGVIQSPRHLIKEKRETATLKCYPIPRHDTVYWYQQGPGQDPQFLISFYEKMQSDKGSIPDRFSAQQFSDYHSELNMSSLELGDSALYFCASSLGRLAGVKGRNEQYFGPGTRLTVT.

The chain couples TRBV21-1 to TRBJ1-2; TRBD1, the table's D call, was not compared with the DNA. TRBV21-1 is recorded as a pseudogene. The CDR3 sequence is 14 residues long. CDR3 coding DNA: TGTGCCAGCAGCCTCCGGGACAGGGGCTATGGCTACACCTTC. This translates into CASSLRDRGYGYTF.

The V and J genes are TRBV28 and TRBJ2-1, with 10 bases identical to TRBD2. J lost 4 bases, V lost 5 bases, and 20 bases had no gene match. The CDR3 is 20 residues long. Germline CDR1 reads MDHEN; CDR2 reads SYDVKM. CDR3 loop: CASSPPSTFASGSVYNEQFF. In DNA, the CDR3 is TGTGCCAGCAGTCCCCCCTCTACCTTTGCTAGCGGGAGTGTTTACAATGAGCAGTTCTTC.